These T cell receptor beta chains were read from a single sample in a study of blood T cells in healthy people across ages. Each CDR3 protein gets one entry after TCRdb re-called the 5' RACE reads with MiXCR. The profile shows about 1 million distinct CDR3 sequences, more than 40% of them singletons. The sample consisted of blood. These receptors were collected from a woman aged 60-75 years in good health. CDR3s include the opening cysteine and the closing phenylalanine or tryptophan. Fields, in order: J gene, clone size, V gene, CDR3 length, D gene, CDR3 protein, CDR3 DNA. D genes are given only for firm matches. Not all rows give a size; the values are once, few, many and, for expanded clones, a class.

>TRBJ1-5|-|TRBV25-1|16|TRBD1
CASSDSSGQGNQPQHF
TGTGCCAGCAGTGACTCATCTGGACAGGGCAATCAGCCCCAGCATTTT
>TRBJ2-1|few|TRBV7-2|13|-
CASSLAPGDEQFF
TGTGCCAGCAGCTTAGCCCCGGGGGATGAGCAGTTCTTC
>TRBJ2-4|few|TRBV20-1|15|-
CSAREGFLAKNIQYF
TGCAGTGCTAGGGAAGGATTCCTAGCCAAAAACATTCAGTACTTC
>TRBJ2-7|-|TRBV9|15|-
CASSVEGGYYYEQYF
TGTGCCAGCAGCGTAGAAGGCGGATACTACTACGAGCAGTACTTC
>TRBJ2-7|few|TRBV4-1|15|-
CASSQPEDGAYEQYF
TGCGCCAGCAGCCAACCCGAGGACGGAGCCTACGAGCAGTACTTC
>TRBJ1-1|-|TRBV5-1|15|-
CASSSEGRRDTEAFF
TGCGCCAGCAGCTCGGAGGGGAGGAGGGACACTGAAGCTTTCTTT
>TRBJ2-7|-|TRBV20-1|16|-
CSAHNPRPAASYEQYF
TGCAGTGCCCACAACCCTCGACCGGCCGCCTCCTACGAGCAGTACTTC
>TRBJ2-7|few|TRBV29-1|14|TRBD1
CSVEAPGQGYEQYF
TGCAGCGTTGAAGCCCCAGGACAGGGTTACGAGCAGTACTTC
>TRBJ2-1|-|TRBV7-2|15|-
CASSLVRRADCEQFF
TGTGCCAGCAGCTTAGTCAGAAGGGCGGATTGTGAGCAGTTCTTC
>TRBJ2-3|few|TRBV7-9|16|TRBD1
CASRPTGTGGTDTQYF
TGTGCCAGCAGACCTACCGGGACAGGGGGCACAGATACGCAGTATTTT
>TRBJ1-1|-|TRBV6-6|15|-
CASSYREGRSTEAFF
TGTGCCAGCAGTTACAGGGAAGGTCGGAGCACTGAAGCTTTCTTT
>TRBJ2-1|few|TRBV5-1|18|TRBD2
CASSLTAGGLGSYNEQFF
TGCGCCAGCAGCTTGACGGCGGGAGGGCTTGGCTCCTACAATGAGCAGTTCTTC
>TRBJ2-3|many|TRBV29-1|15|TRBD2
CSVETSGSRTDTQYF
TGCAGCGTTGAGACTAGCGGGAGTCGCACAGATACGCAGTATTTT
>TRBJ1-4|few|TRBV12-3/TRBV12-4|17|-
CASSLAGATGFGEKLFF
TGTGCCAGCAGTTTAGCGGGGGCTACAGGTTTCGGAGAAAAACTGTTTTTT
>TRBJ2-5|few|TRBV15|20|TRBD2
CATSRAKGTSGSPRGETQYF
TGTGCCACCAGCAGAGCAAAGGGGACTAGCGGGAGCCCCAGAGGAGAGACCCAGTACTTC
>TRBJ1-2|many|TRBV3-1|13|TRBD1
CASSQPGGCGYTF
TGTGCCAGCAGCCAACCAGGGGGCTGCGGCTACACCTTC
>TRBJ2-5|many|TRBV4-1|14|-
CASSQAGGWETQYF
TGCGCCAGCAGCCAAGCTGGGGGGTGGGAGACCCAGTACTTC
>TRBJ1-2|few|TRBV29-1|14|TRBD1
CSVEGETGRSGYTF
TGCAGCGTTGAAGGGGAGACAGGGCGGAGTGGCTACACCTTC
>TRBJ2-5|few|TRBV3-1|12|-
CASSQGRGTQYF
TGTGCCAGCAGCCAGGGGCGGGGGACCCAGTACTTC
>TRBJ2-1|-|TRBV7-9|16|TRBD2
CASGRTSGSHYNEQFF
TGTGCCAGCGGAAGGACTAGCGGGAGCCACTACAATGAGCAGTTCTTC
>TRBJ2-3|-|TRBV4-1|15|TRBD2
CASSQVLAGGDTQYF
TGCGCCAGCAGCCAAGTTCTAGCGGGAGGAGATACGCAGTATTTT
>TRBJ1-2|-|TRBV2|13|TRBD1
CASSGDRGRGYTF
TGTGCCAGCAGCGGGGACAGGGGGCGCGGCTACACCTTC
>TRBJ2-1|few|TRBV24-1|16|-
CATSDLGGLLAHEQFF
TGTGCCACCAGTGATTTAGGGGGGTTATTGGCCCATGAGCAGTTCTTC
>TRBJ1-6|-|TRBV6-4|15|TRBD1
CASSAGTGINSPLHF
TGTGCCAGCAGTGCTGGGACAGGGATCAATTCACCCCTCCACTTT
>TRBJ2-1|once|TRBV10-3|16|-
CASTGYGPGIYNEQFF
TGTGCCAGCACTGGATATGGACCGGGAATTTACAATGAGCAGTTCTTC
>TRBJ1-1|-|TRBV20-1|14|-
CSARSTGSNTEAFF
TGCAGTGCTAGATCTACAGGGTCGAACACTGAAGCTTTCTTT
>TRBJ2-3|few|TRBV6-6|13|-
CASSYTTTDTQYF
TGTGCCAGCAGTTACACGACTACAGATACGCAGTATTTT
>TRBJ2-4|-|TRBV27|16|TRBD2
CASSFFSGSGLNIQYF
TGTGCCAGCAGTTTTTTTAGCGGGAGCGGTTTGAACATTCAGTACTTC
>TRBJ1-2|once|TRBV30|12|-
CAWTAANYGCTF
TGTGCCTGGACGGCCGCTAACTATGGCTGCACCTTC
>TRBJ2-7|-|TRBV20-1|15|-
CSARAPRRGRYEQYF
TGCAGTGCTAGAGCCCCCCGCCGAGGCCGCTACGAGCAGTACTTC
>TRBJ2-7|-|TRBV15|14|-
CATSFARGGNEQYF
TGTGCCACCAGCTTCGCCCGGGGAGGAAACGAGCAGTACTTC
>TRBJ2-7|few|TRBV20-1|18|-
CSARDLATADLRSYEQYF
TGCAGTGCTAGAGATCTAGCGACGGCCGACCTGAGATCCTACGAGCAGTACTTC
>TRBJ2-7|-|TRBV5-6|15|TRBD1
CASSLPSGTGFKEYF
TGTGCCAGCAGCCTCCCTTCCGGGACAGGGTTTAAGGAGTACTTC
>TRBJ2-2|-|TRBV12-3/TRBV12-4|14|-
CASSFSGVNRELFF
TGTGCCAGCAGTTTTTCGGGGGTTAACCGGGAGCTGTTTTTT
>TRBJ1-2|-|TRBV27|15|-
CASSSSQGSPYGYTF
TGTGCCAGCAGTTCCTCCCAAGGTTCGCCCTATGGCTACACCTTC
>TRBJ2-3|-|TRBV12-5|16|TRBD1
CASGLTTGVSTDTQYF
TGTGCTAGTGGTTTGACGACAGGGGTCAGCACAGATACGCAGTATTTT
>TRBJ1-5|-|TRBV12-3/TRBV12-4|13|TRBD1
CASVRGLDQPQHF
TGTGCCAGCGTAAGGGGGCTGGATCAGCCCCAGCATTTT
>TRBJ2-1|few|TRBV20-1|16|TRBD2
CSASPWAGVFGDEQFF
TGCAGTGCTAGCCCCTGGGCGGGAGTTTTTGGCGATGAGCAGTTCTTC
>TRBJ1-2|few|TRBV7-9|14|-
CASSRITEVYGYTF
TGTGCCAGCAGCCGTATTACGGAAGTCTATGGCTACACCTTC
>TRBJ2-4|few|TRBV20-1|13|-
CSADPQGKNIQYF
TGCAGTGCTGACCCCCAGGGGAAAAACATTCAGTACTTC
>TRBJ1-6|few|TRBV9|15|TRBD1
CASSTAGQENSPLHF
TGTGCCAGCAGCACGGCGGGACAGGAAAATTCACCCCTCCACTTT
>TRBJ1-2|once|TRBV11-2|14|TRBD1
CASSWGQGGRGYTF
TGTGCCAGCAGCTGGGGACAGGGGGGAAGGGGCTACACCTTC
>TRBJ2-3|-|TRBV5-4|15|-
CASSRARRGTDTQYF
TGTGCCAGCAGCCGAGCGCGGCGAGGCACAGATACGCAGTATTTT
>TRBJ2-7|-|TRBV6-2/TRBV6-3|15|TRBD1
CASRNRGPSSYEQYF
TGTGCCAGCAGAAACAGGGGCCCAAGCTCCTACGAGCAGTACTTC
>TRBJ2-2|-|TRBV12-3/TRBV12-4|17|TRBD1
CASSRLGQGSNTGELFF
TGTGCCAGCAGTCGGCTGGGACAGGGGTCGAACACCGGGGAGCTGTTTTTT
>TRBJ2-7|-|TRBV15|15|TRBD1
CATSRAPGGLYEQYF
TGTGCCACCAGCAGAGCACCAGGGGGCCTTTACGAGCAGTACTTC
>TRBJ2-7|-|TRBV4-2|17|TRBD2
CASSQDSQREVTYEQYF
TGTGCCAGCAGCCAAGATTCTCAGCGGGAGGTTACCTACGAGCAGTACTTC
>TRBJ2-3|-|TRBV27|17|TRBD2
CASSLNRLAGTTDTQYF
TGTGCCAGCAGTTTAAATCGGCTAGCGGGAACCACAGATACGCAGTATTTT
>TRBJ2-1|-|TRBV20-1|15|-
CSARPSGLSYNEQFF
TGCAGTGCTAGGCCGAGCGGACTCTCCTACAATGAGCAGTTCTTC
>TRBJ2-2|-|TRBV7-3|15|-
CASSRAGLGAGELFF
TGTGCCAGCAGCCGCGCGGGACTCGGGGCCGGGGAGCTGTTTTTT
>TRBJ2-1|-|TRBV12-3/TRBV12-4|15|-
CASSLWGPSYNEQFF
TGTGCCAGCAGTTTATGGGGGCCCTCCTACAATGAGCAGTTCTTC
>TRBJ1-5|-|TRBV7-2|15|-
CASSLGGGRDQPQHF
TGTGCCAGCAGCTTAGGAGGGGGGAGAGATCAGCCCCAGCATTTT
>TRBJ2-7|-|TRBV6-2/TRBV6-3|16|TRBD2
CASSWTSGRLSYEQYF
TGTGCCAGCAGCTGGACTAGCGGGAGGCTTTCCTACGAGCAGTACTTC
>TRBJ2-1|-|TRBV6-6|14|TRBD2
CASSYTRLANEQFF
TGTGCCAGCAGTTACACCCGACTAGCTAATGAGCAGTTCTTC